The sequence of this T cell receptor (beta chain) was determined in a study of shared clonotypes between healthy human individuals. Trimming stripped 1 base from V and 3 bases from J, with 12 bases between. Looked up from germline, CDR1 is LGHNA and CDR2 is YSLEER. The CDR3 has 16 amino acids. Naive CD8 populations comprised CD45RO-negative cells positively selected for CCR7, excluding terminally differentiated effector memory CD45RA+ cells. All donors were healthy HIV-negative adults lacking recent acute infections or vaccinations. The table came from immunoSEQ multiplex PCR; TCRdb's copy has only in-frame clones and leaves some out. The top ten clones hold 0.85% to 1.2% of a sample with some 2,000,000 clones, about 95% of them seen once.

This receptor was identified in a man younger than 30 in good health. The rearrangement uses TRBV4-3 and TRBJ1-4, with D unresolved. Sequenced material: naive CD8+ T cells sorted from blood. The CDR3 region is CASSQGIVGSNEKLFF. CDR3 nucleotides: TGCGCCAGCAGCCAAGGAATTGTCGGTTCTAATGAAAAACTGTTTTTT.